This entry lists 16 T cell receptor beta chains sequenced from one sample in a study of vaccination and CD4 T cells after COVID-19. Treatment defined: approximately nine-day PBMC culture with coronavirus spike peptide pools or control peptides (ViraFEST assay). Sequenced with the Oncomine TCR Beta short-read assay was DNA taken from cultured CD4+ T cells. From the PCR reads, TCRdb called clonotypes with MiXCR, one entry per CDR3 protein. The table records a few thousand distinct CDR3 sequences, approximately 25% of them present only once. No antigen has been assigned to these receptors. The input for sequencing was CD4+ T cells from blood, cultured in vitro, taken after SARS-CoV-2 vaccination. The origin of the receptors is a human donor who had recovered from COVID-19.

V and J are TRBV6-2 or TRBV6-3 and TRBJ1-6; TRBD1 agrees at 7 bases. With 6 bases clipped from V and 14 bases from J, the junction kept 10 bases outside the gene matches. The CDR3 consists of 13 residues. The germline gives CDR1 MNHEY, CDR2 SVGEGT. Here the CDR3 DNA reads TGTGCCAGCAGCCCACAGGGGTTTAGGTCCCTCCACTTT. This translates into CASSPQGFRSLHF.

The V and J genes are TRBV28 and TRBJ2-3; TRBD1 matches at 8 bases. The V gene end was trimmed by 6 bases and the J gene end by 0 bases; junction bases not matched to a gene: 5. Germline CDR1 MDHEN, CDR2 SYDVKM. The CDR3 is 15 amino acids. The CDR3 sequence is CASREQGVSTDTQYF. CDR3 coding DNA: TGTGCCAGCAGAGAACAGGGGGTCAGCACAGATACGCAGTATTTT.

The chain links TRBV9 to TRBJ2-3, with 12 bases that match TRBD2. Trimming took 3 bases from V and 2 from J; bases not matched to a gene: 10. This CDR3 spans 18 amino acids. Germline-derived CDR1 and CDR2 are SGDLS and YYNGEE. The CDR3, as DNA: TGTGCCAGCAGCGCCGAAACCCTAGCGGGGGGGAACACAGATACGCAGTATTTT. Translation gives CASSAETLAGGNTDTQYF.

This rearrangement joins TRBV24-1 to TRBJ2-2; no firm D call. V dropped 4 bases and J dropped 0 bases, with 8 bases sitting between them. This CDR3 spans 15 amino acids. Germline-derived CDR1 and CDR2 are KGHDR and SFDVKD. CDR3 coding DNA: TGTGCCACCAGTGAGGCCGGGCCGAACACCGGGGAGCTGTTTTTT. Its translation is CATSEAGPNTGELFF.

This chain uses TRBV6-4 with TRBJ2-1; TRBD2 agrees at 8 bases. The CDR3 extends over 15 amino acids. Germline CDR1 reads MRHNA; CDR2 reads SNTAGT. Losses at the gene ends were 3 bases for V and 6 bases for J; bases not matched to a gene: 7. In nucleotides, the CDR3 is TGTGCCAGCAGTGAGGAAGGGACTAGTGCCAATGAGCAGTTCTTC. Protein sequence: CASSEEGTSANEQFF.

This clonotype was seen a few times. CDR3 DNA: TGTGCCAGCACCCAGAGGGGTACGCAGTATTTT. This sequence encodes CASTQRGTQYF. The chain combines TRBV6-1 with TRBJ2-3; TRBD1 or TRBD2 may be the D gene (5 bases each). The CDR3 extends over 11 amino acids. Germline CDR1 reads MNHNS; CDR2 reads SASEGT. V was shortened by 7 bases and J by 8 bases, with 10 bases between the two germline ends.

This clonotype was observed at least ten times. The chain carries TRBV6-1 and TRBJ2-7; possible D gene TRBD1, 6 bases. V dropped 6 bases and J dropped 4 bases, with 19 bases sitting between them. The CDR3 is 15 residues long. Germline V gene sequence: CDR1 MNHNS, CDR2 SASEGT. The CDR3 loop is CASRNRQASLYEQYF. CDR3 DNA sequence: TGTGCCAGCAGGAACCGACAGGCTAGCCTTTACGAGCAGTACTTC.

Only a few counts were recorded for this clonotype. The V and J genes are TRBV6-1 and TRBJ2-3, with 13 bases fitting TRBD2. The CDR3 has 15 amino acids. Per germline, CDR1 MNHNS and CDR2 SASEGT. Trimming at V came to 7 bases and at J to 13 bases, leaving 14 bases not matched to a gene. CDR3 bases: TGTGCCAGCACCGGACTAGCGGGGGCCTCTCGACGGGAGTATTTT. This codes for CASTGLAGASRREYF.

The chain combines TRBV10-3 with TRBJ1-2, with TRBD1 as a possible D gene (5 bases). V was shortened by 2 bases and J by 8 bases, with 15 bases between the two germline ends. The CDR3 has 14 amino acids. Germline CDR1 is ENHRY and CDR2 is SYGVKD. The CDR3 nucleotides are TGTGCCATCAGTGAGCGAAGGGACTTCAGAGGCTACACCTTC. Its translation: CAISERRDFRGYTF.

This clonotype is deemed medium-sized. The chain uses TRBV7-9 and TRBJ1-1; unclear D gene. Trimming removed 0 bases at V and 6 bases at J, with 11 bases between. CDR3 length: 14 amino acids. The germline gives CDR1 SEHNR, CDR2 FQNEAQ (reference sequence). CDR3 nucleotides: TGTGCCAGCAGCTTAGCGACGCCGTACTCTGAAGCTTTCTTT. Translated, it gives CASSLATPYSEAFF.

The chain uses TRBV27 and TRBJ1-2, with D unclear. This CDR3 contains 12 residues. From germline, CDR1 is MNHEY and CDR2 SMNVEV (reference sequence). V was clipped by 6 bases and J by 1 base, with 6 bases between them. Written as DNA, the CDR3 is TGTGCCAGCAGCGGGGTTAACTATGGCTACACCTTC. Amino acid sequence: CASSGVNYGYTF.

The chain combines TRBV11-3 with TRBJ2-7, with TRBD1 matching over 7 bases. Trimming took 5 bases from V and 5 from J; bases not matched to a gene: 15. The CDR3 is 16 residues long. Germline assignment: CDR1 SGHNT and CDR2 YENEEA. The CDR3 here is CASSPGPTGWDDEQYF. In nucleotides, the CDR3 is TGTGCCAGCAGCCCAGGGCCGACAGGGTGGGATGACGAGCAGTACTTC.

Points on this clonotype: Its ends do not fully match the called genes, so a read error is possible. J is TRBJ1-6 and V is TRBV6-2 or TRBV6-3; D is possibly TRBD1 (6 bases). There are 13 residues in the CDR3. Germline CDR1 reads MNHEY; CDR2 reads SVGEGT. In DNA, the CDR3 is TGTGCCAGCAGCAAGACGGGGGCGACTGGTAAATCATTT. Translation gives CASSKTGATGKSF.

V usage is TRBV7-3 and J usage is TRBJ2-3; D call uncertain. Per germline, CDR1 SGHTA and CDR2 FQGTGA. CDR3 length: 16 amino acids. The V gene lost 2 bases and the J gene lost 3 bases, with 15 bases spanning the gap. The chain's CDR3 is CASSLFAGMGTDTQYF. The CDR3 DNA reads TGTGCCAGCAGCTTATTTGCCGGTATGGGGACAGATACGCAGTATTTT.

This clonotype is labeled as medium-sized (0.01 to 0.1%). The V and J genes are TRBV20-1 and TRBJ2-3, with no clear D. Germline CDR1 is DFQATT and CDR2 is SNEGSKA (reference sequence). The V gene lost 3 bases and the J gene lost 1 base, with 8 bases spanning the gap. This CDR3 has 13 amino acids. For the CDR3, the DNA is TGCAGTGCTAGGTGGCCGCGCACAGATACGCAGTATTTT. It translates to CSARWPRTDTQYF.

This clonotype showed up just a few times. The chain links TRBV6-1 to TRBJ1-2; 7 bases are a match to TRBD1. The CDR3 runs to 12 residues. The germline V gene encodes CDR1 MNHNS and CDR2 SASEGT. V dropped 8 bases and J dropped 5; count of bases not matched to a gene: 5. CDR3 DNA: TGTGCCAGCTACGACAGGGCTTATGGCTACACCTTC. Amino acid sequence: CASYDRAYGYTF.